This T cell receptor beta chain originates from a study of T cells after yellow fever vaccination. Study results and caveats: The secondary response was weaker but peaked faster, day 5 versus 15. Reappearance after the booster was observed for most primary-vaccination clones (around 95% CD4, more than 70% CD8). Few clonotypes appeared in both CD4 and CD8 compartments.

This CDR3 has 13 amino acids. With V trimmed by 4 bases and J by 7 bases, 9 bases remained unmatched. CDR1 and CDR2 from the germline V gene are DFQATT and SNEGSKA (reference sequence). Conversion of TCR transcripts into cDNA relied on 5'RACE template switching, which added a universal primer site and UMIs. TCRdb reanalysed the 5' RACE reads using MiXCR and keeps one entry per CDR3 protein. The table records about 260,000 distinct CDR3 sequences, 10% to 15% of them present only once. With regard to this clonotype: Its antigen is undetermined.

This clonotype originated in a man younger than 45 who received the YFV17D yellow fever vaccine. Specimen: CD4+ T cells sorted from PBMCs, collected 45 days after the yellow fever booster vaccination. The V and J genes are TRBV20-1 and TRBJ2-7; 8 bases are a match to TRBD1. The CDR3 region has the DNA TGCAGTGCTACTCCGGGACAGGCGCGGGAGCAGTACTTC. Translating it yields CSATPGQAREQYF.